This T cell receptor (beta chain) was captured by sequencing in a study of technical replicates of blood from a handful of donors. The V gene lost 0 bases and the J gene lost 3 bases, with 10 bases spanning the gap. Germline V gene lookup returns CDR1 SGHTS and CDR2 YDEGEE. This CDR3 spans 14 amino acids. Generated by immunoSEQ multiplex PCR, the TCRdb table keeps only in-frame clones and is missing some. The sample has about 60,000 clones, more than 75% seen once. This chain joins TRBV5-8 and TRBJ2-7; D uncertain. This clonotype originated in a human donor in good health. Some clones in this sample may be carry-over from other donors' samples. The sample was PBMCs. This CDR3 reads CASSLELDYYEQYF. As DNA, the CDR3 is TGTGCCAGCAGCTTGGAACTTGATTACTACGAGCAGTACTTC.